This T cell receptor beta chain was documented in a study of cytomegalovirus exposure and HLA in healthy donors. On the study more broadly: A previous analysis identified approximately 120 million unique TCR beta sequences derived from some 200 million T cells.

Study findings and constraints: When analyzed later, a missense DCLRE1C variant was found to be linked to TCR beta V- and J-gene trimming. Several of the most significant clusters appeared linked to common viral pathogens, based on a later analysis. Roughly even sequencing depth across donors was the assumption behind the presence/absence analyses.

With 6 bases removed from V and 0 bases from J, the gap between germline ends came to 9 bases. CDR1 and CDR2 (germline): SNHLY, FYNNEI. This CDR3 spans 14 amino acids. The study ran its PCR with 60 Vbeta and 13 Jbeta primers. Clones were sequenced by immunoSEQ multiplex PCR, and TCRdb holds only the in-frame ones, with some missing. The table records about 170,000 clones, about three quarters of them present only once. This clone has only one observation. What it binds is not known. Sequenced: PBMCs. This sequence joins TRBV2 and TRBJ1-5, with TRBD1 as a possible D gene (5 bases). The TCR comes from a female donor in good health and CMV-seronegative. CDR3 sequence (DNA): TGTGCCAGCAGGGACATTGATAGCAATCAGCCCCAGCATTTT. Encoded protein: CASRDIDSNQPQHF.